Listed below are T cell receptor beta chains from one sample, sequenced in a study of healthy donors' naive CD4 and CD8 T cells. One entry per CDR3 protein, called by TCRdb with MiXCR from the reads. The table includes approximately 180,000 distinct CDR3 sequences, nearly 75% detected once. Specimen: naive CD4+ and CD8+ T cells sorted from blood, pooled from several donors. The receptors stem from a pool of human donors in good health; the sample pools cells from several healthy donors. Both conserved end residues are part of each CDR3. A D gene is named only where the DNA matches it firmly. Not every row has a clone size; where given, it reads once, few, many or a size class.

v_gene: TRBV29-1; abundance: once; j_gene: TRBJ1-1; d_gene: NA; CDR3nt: TGCAGCGTCCAGGGACAAACTAACACTGAAGCTTTCTTT; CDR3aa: CSVQGQTNTEAFF
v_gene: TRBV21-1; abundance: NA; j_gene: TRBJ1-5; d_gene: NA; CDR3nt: NA; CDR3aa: CASSKAVWGTGNQPQHF
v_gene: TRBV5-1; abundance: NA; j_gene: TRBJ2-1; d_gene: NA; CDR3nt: TGCGCCAGCAGCACTGAATACAATGAGCAGTTCTTC; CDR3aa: CASSTEYNEQFF
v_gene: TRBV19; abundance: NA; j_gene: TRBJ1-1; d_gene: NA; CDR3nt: TGTGCCAGTAAGGACAGCTTAGGCGCTGAAGCTTTCTTT; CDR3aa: CASKDSLGAEAFF
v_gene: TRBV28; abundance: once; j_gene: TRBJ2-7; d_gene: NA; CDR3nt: TGTGCCAGCCAACCAGACCCCTACGAGCAGTACTTC; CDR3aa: CASQPDPYEQYF
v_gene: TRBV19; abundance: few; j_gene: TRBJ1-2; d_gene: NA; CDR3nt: TGTGCCAGTAGTATCGGGTTCGAAAACTATGGCTACACCTTC; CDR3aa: CASSIGFENYGYTF
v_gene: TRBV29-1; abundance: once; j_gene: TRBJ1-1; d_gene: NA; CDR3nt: TGCAGCGTTGAAACGCCGGGACACCAGAACACTGAAGCTTTCTTT; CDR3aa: CSVETPGHQNTEAFF
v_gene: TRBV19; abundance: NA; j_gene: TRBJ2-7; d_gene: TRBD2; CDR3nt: TGTGCCAGTAGTATAGCTCCTAGCGGGAGGATCTACGAGCAGTACTTC; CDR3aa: CASSIAPSGRIYEQYF
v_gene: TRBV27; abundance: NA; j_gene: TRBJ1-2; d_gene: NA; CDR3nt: TGTGCCAGCAGTTTATGGGGGCGAGCCACCTATGGCTACACCTTC; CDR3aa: CASSLWGRATYGYTF
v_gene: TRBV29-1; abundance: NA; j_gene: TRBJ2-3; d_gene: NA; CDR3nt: TGCAGCGGGACTGAACAGGGCTTGTGGCAGTATTTT; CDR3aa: CSGTEQGLWQYF
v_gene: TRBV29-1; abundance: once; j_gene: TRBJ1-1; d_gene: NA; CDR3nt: TGCAGCGTTCCCTCCCGACAGCAGAACACTGAAGCTTTCTTT; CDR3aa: CSVPSRQQNTEAFF
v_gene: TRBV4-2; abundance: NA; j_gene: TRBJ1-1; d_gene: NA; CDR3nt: TGTGCCAGCAGCCAGGAACAGAACACTGAAGCTTTCTTT; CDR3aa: CASSQEQNTEAFF